The 2 T cell receptor beta chains given below trace back to one sample, sequenced in a study of cytomegalovirus exposure and HLA in healthy donors (dated by TCRdb to between 2016 and 2019). Libraries were constructed by the immunoSEQ multiplex PCR assay. For the multiplex PCR, a mixture combining 60 forward primers for TCR Vbeta segments and 13 reverse primers for TCR Jbeta segments was used. The table was pulled from immuneACCESS by TCRdb, which kept in-frame rearrangements only. Such tables lose some clones; where checked, under half of the loss comes from unresolved V genes, and the rest has no known cause. A total of around 100,000 clones appear in this sample, more than 65% of them only once. Of the sample, 9% to 12% falls within the top ten clones. The sequenced sample was PBMCs. All receptors come from a woman aged 18 to 35 in good health and CMV-seropositive.

The chain couples TRBV10-2 to TRBJ1-3; 9 bases map to TRBD1. Germline CDR1 WSHSY, CDR2 SAAADI. The V gene end was trimmed by 4 bases and the J gene end by 0 bases; junction bases not matched to a gene: 4. The CDR3 runs 16 residues. CDR3 amino acids: CASSGDRERSGNTIYF. CDR3 nucleotide sequence: TGCGCCAGCAGTGGGGACAGGGAGCGCTCTGGAAACACCATATATTTT.

This chain connects TRBV7-2 to TRBJ2-7; D is possibly TRBD1 (5 bases). Germline loops: CDR1 SGHTA, CDR2 FQGNSA. Trimming left V 4 bases short and J 4 bases short, with 14 bases between. There are 14 residues in the CDR3. In nucleotides, the CDR3 is TGTGCCAGCAGCTCCCAGGGTGGCTTATACGAGCAGTACTTC. It translates to CASSSQGGLYEQYF.